Relative to its sample, the clone carrying this TCR beta chain is medium-sized. The antigen remains undetermined. The data derive from a study of OX40 agonist ivuxolimab in advanced cancers. CDR1 SQVTM and CDR2 ANQGSEA come from the germline V gene. With 7 bases removed from V and 7 bases from J, the gap between germline ends came to 14 bases. The CDR3 is made up of 13 amino acids. Data came from immunoSEQ multiplex PCR; TCRdb stores just in-frame clones and leaves some out. The data contain tens of thousands of clones, around nine tenths of them singletons. Study results and caveats: The CD4+ and CD8+ T cells in the blood had expanded clonally by week 6 at 0.1 to 3.0 mg/kg.

V gene TRBV29-1 combines with J gene TRBJ1-6; perhaps TRBD1 as D (5 bases). Here the sequenced sample was CD4+ or CD8+ T cells sorted from blood, taken in a trial of the OX40 agonist ivuxolimab. The sequence was collected from an adult with an advanced solid tumor such as melanoma, head and neck, liver or kidney cancer. The chain's CDR3 is CSDSGGRNSPLHF. CDR3 nucleotide sequence: TGCAGCGACTCGGGGGGGAGGAATTCACCCCTCCACTTT. The entire variable domain, with the rest obtained from reference TRBV29-1 and TRBJ1-6, is as follows: SAVISQKPSRDICQRGTSLTIQCQVDSQVTMMFWYRQQPGQSLTLIATANQGSEATYESGFVIDKFPISRPNLTFSTLTVSNMSPEDSSIYLCSDSGGRNSPLHFGNGTRLTVT.